The clone carrying this TCR beta chain was detected only a few times. Antigen specificity is unknown. The study reverse transcribed the entire isolated RNA, so it sequenced expressed TCRB transcripts. Sequencing was performed with immunoSEQ multiplex PCR; in TCRdb, only in-frame clones are kept and a portion is missing. In the table there are 900,000 or so clones, roughly 16% of which are singletons. Germline V gives CDR1 LNHDA, CDR2 SQIVND (reference sequence). CDR3 length: 16 residues. V was cut by 7 bases and J by 2 bases, with 21 bases left in between. The data were obtained in a study of beta chain features in type 1 diabetes. The wider study: Examined across all samples were about 110,000,000 sorted cells. Study observations and caveats: In every one of the four CD4+ subsets, TCRB CDR3s were moderately but significantly shorter in Type 1 diabetes patients. For patients, the naive, central memory and Treg TCRB repertoires appeared more alike than for healthy donors.

The sequence derives from a woman aged 18-29 years in good health. J is TRBJ2-7 and V is TRBV19; D gene unclear. The sequenced material came from naive CD4+ T cells from blood. DNA of the CDR3: TGTGCCAGTATCGATTCAGGCTCGACACCGGCCTACGAGCAGTACTTC. It yields the protein CASIDSGSTPAYEQYF.